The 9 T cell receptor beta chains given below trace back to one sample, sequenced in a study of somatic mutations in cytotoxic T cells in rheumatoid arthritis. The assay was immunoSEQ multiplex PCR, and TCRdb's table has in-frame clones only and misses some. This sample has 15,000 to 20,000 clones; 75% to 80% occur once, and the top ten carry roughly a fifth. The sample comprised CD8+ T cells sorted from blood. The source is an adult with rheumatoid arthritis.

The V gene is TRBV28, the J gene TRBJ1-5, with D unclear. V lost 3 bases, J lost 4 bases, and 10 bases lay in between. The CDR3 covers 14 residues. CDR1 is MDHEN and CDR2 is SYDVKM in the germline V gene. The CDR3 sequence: CASSFVSRNQPQHF. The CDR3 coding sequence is TGTGCCAGCAGTTTCGTTTCTAGGAATCAGCCCCAGCATTTT.

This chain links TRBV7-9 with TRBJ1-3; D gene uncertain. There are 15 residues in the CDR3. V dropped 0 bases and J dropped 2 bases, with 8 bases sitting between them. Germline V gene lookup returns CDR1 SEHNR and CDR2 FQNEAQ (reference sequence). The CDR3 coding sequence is TGTGCCAGCAGCTTAGCGCCCGGGGCTGGAAACACCATATATTTT. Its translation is CASSLAPGAGNTIYF.

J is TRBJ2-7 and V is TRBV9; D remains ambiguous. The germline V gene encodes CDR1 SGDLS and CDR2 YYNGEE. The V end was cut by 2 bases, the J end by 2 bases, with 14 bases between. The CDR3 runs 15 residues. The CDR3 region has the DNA TGTGCCAGCAGCGTCTCTAGTAAACCCACCTACGAGCAGTACTTC. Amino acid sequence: CASSVSSKPTYEQYF.

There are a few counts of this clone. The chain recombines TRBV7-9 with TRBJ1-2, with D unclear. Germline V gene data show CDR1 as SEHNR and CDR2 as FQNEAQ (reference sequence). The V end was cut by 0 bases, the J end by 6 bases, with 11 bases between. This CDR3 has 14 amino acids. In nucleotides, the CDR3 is TGTGCCAGCAGCTTAGCATGGACGGAGGATGGCTACACCTTC. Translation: CASSLAWTEDGYTF.

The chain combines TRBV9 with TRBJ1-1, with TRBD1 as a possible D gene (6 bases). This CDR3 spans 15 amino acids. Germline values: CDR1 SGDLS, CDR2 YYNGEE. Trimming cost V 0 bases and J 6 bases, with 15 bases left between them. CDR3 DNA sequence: TGTGCCAGCAGCGTAGAGGGGGACGGCACTCCTGAAGCTTTCTTT. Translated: CASSVEGDGTPEAFF.

The CDR3 is CASSFSYSSGEQYF. The CDR3 DNA reads TGTGCCAGCAGCTTTTCGTACTCCTCGGGAGAGCAGTACTTC. The chain links TRBV9 to TRBJ2-7; D perhaps matches TRBD2 (5 bases). The germline V and J ends were trimmed by 4 bases and 7 bases, with 18 bases remaining between them. Germline CDR1 reads SGDLS; CDR2 reads YYNGEE. The CDR3 has 14 amino acids.

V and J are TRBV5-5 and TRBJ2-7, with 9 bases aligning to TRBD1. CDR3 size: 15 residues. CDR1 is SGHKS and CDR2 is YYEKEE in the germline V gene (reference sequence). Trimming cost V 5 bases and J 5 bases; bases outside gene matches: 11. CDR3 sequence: CASRLPGQGTHEQYF. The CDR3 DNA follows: TGTGCCAGCAGACTGCCGGGACAGGGTACCCACGAGCAGTACTTC.

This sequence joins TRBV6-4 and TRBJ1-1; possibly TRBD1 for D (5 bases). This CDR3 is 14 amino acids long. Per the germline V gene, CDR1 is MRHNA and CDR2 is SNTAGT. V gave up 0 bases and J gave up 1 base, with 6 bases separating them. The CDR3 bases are TGTGCCAGCAGTGACTCGACAGAGAACACTGAAGCTTTCTTT. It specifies CASSDSTENTEAFF.

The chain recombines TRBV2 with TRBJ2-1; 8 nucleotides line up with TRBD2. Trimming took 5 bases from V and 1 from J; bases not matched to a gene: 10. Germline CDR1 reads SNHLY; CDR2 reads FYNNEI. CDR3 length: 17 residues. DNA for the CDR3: TGTGCCAGCAGTCTCCGTGGCGGGGGGTCGTCCTACAATGAGCAGTTCTTC. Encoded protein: CASSLRGGGSSYNEQFF.